Included here is one T cell receptor (beta chain) sequence, with context. CDR3 length: 14 residues. Trimming removed 0 bases at V and 2 bases at J, with 6 bases between. Per germline, CDR1 LGHNA and CDR2 YSLEER. This sample is drawn from a study of shared clonotypes between healthy human individuals. Only in-frame clones appear in the TCRdb table, and some are missing; sequencing was by immunoSEQ multiplex PCR. The repertoire holds over 150,000 clones, with over 50% as singletons. The sample taken for sequencing was memory CD4+ T cells sorted from blood. Subset given: CD45RA-negative fraction. The sequence derives from a man aged 25 to 40 in good health. The chain has TRBV4-3 and TRBJ2-3, with D unresolved. CDR3 sequence: CASSQDPDTDTQYF. The DNA of the CDR3 is TGCGCCAGCAGCCAAGATCCTGACACAGATACGCAGTATTTT.